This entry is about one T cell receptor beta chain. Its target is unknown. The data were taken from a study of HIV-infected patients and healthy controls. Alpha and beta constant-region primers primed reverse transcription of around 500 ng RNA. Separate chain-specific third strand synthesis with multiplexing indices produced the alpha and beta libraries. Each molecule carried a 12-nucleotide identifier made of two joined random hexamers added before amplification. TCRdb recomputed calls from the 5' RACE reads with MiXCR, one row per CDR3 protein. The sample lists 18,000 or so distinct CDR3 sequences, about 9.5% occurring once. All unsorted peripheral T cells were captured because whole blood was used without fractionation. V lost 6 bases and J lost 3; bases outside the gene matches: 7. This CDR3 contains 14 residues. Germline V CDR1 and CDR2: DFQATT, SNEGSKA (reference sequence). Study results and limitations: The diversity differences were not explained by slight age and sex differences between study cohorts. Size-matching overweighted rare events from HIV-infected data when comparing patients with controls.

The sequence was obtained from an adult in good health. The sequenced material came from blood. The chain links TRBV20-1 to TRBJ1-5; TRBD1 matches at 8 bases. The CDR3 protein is CSARTGSSNQPQHF. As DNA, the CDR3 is TGCAGTGCCCGGACAGGGAGTTCCAATCAGCCCCAGCATTTT.